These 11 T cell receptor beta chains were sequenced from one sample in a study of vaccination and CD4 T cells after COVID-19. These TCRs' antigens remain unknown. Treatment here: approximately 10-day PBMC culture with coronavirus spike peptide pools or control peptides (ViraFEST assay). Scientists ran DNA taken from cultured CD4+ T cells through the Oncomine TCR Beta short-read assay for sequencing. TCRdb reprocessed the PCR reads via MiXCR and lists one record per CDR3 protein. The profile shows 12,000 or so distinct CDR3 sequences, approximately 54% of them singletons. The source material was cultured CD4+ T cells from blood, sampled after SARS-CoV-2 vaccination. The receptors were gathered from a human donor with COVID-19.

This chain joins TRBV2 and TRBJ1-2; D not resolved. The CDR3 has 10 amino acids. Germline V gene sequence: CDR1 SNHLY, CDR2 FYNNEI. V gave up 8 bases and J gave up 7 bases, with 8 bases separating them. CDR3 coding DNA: TGTGCCAGCGGGCAGGTTGGCTACACCTTC. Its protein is CASGQVGYTF.

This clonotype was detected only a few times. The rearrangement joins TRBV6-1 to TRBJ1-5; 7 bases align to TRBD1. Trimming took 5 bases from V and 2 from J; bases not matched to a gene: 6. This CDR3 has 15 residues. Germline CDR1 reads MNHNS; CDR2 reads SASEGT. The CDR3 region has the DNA TGTGCCAGCAGTAGGACCGGGACAGGCAATCAGCCCCAGCATTTT. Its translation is CASSRTGTGNQPQHF.

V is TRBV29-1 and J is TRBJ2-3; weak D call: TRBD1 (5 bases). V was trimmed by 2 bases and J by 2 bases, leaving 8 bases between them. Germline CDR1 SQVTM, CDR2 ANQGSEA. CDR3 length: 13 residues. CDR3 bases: TGCAGCGTTGAAAGACAGACCACAGATACGCAGTATTTT. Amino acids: CSVERQTTDTQYF.

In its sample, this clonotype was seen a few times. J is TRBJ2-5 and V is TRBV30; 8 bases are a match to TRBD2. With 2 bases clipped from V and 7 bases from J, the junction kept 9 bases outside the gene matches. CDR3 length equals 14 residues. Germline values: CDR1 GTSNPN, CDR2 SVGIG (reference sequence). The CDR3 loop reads CAWSSERGQVTQYF. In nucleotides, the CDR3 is TGTGCCTGGAGTTCCGAGCGGGGGCAGGTGACCCAGTACTTC.

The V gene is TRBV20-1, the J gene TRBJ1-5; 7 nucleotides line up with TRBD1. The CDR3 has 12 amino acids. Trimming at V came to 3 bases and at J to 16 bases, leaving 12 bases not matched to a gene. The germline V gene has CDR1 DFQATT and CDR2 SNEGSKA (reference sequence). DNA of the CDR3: TGCAGTGCTAGTAAGAATCAGGGGGACAAACATTTT. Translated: CSASKNQGDKHF.

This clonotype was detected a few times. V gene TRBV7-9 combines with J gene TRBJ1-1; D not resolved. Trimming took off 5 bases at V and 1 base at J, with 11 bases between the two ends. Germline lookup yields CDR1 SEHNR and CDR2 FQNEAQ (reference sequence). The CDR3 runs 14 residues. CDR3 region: CASSPDGRNTEAFF. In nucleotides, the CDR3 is TGTGCCAGCAGCCCAGACGGGAGGAACACTGAAGCTTTCTTT.

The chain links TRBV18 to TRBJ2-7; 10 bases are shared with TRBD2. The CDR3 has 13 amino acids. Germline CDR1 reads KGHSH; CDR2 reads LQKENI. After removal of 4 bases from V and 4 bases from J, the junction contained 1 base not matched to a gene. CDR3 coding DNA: TGTGCCAGCTCACAGACTAGCGGGTACGAGCAGTACTTC. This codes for CASSQTSGYEQYF.

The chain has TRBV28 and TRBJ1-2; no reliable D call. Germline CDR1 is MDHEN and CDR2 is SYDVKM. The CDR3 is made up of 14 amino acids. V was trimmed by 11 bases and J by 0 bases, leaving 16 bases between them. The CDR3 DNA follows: TGTGCCCTAAAATCCCCGAAGACTAACTATGGCTACACCTTC. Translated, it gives CALKSPKTNYGYTF.

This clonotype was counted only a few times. The CDR3 DNA sequence: TGTGCCACCAGTGATTTGCTAGGGGAGGCGGAGACCCAGTACTTC. This codes for CATSDLLGEAETQYF. This chain uses TRBV24-1 with TRBJ2-5; D might be TRBD2 (6 bases). Trimming left V 0 bases short and J 5 bases short, with 12 bases between. Germline loops: CDR1 KGHDR, CDR2 SFDVKD. The CDR3 covers 15 residues.

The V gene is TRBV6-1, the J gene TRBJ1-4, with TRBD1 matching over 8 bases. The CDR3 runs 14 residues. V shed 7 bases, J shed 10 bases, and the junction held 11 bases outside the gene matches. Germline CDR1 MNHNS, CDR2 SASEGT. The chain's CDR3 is CASTRTEQGGKLFF. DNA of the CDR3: TGTGCCAGCACGCGGACGGAACAGGGGGGAAAACTGTTTTTT.

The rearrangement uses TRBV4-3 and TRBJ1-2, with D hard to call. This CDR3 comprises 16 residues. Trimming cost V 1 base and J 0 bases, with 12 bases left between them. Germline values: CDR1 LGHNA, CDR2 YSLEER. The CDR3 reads CASSQGVAGSNYGYTF. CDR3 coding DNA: TGCGCCAGCAGCCAAGGAGTGGCAGGCTCTAACTATGGCTACACCTTC.